The 27 T cell receptor beta chains below come from one sample, sequenced in a study of response to subunit inactivated influenza vaccine. TCRdb reprocessed the RT-PCR reads with MiXCR, giving one entry per CDR3 protein. The profile shows around 520,000 distinct CDR3 sequences, roughly 27% of them singletons. Material: CD4+ T cells sorted from PBMCs, obtained more than 4 days after vaccination. The receptors shown here come from a man aged 45-65 years who received an inactivated influenza vaccine.

The chain is built from TRBV3-1 and TRBJ2-2, with D perhaps assigned TRBD1 or TRBD2 (7 bases each). The CDR3 loop spans 15 amino acids. Germline CDR1 is LGHDT and CDR2 is YNNKEL (reference sequence). Trimming shortened V by 3 bases and J by 5 bases, and 13 bases separated the two germline ends. CDR3 nucleotide sequence: TGTGCCAGCAGCCATGGGAGGGGGCCGACCGGGGAGCTGTTTTTT. Translation: CASSHGRGPTGELFF.

The table lists this clonotype with a few counts. The rearrangement uses TRBV15 and TRBJ2-3; 9 positions match TRBD1. CDR1 and CDR2 (germline): LNHNV, YYDKDF (reference sequence). The CDR3 is 13 amino acids. V lost 6 bases, J lost 6 bases, and 4 bases stayed unmatched. The CDR3 region is CATSRQGGDTQYF. In DNA, the CDR3 is TGTGCCACCAGTAGACAGGGGGGGGATACGCAGTATTTT.

The J gene is TRBJ2-5, the V gene TRBV29-1; weak D call: TRBD2 (6 bases). The CDR3 extends over 12 amino acids. Germline lookup yields CDR1 SQVTM and CDR2 ANQGSEA. V was pared by 7 bases and J by 4 bases, with 13 bases between. The CDR3 protein is CSGGVGPETQYF. The DNA for the CDR3 is TGCAGCGGGGGGGTAGGGCCAGAGACCCAGTACTTC.

This clonotype was observed a few times. This chain uses TRBV12-3 or TRBV12-4 with TRBJ2-7; weak D call: TRBD2 (5 bases). CDR3 size: 13 residues. V was clipped by 1 base and J by 6 bases, with 10 bases between them. The CDR3 region is CASSLGEGSEQYF. CDR3 DNA sequence: TGTGCCAGCAGTTTAGGTGAGGGAAGCGAGCAGTACTTC.

The V and J genes are TRBV14 and TRBJ1-2; a weak D match, TRBD1 (5 bases). CDR1 and CDR2 from the germline V gene are SGHDN and FVKESK. The length of the CDR3 is 14 residues. The V end lost 6 bases, the J end lost 4 bases, and 15 bases lay between the germline ends. The CDR3 loop is CASSRLQAGYGYTF. The CDR3 bases are TGTGCCAGCAGTCGACTACAGGCGGGCTATGGCTACACCTTC.

J is TRBJ2-2 and V is TRBV24-1; TRBD2 might be the D (5 bases). V lost 5 bases to trimming and J lost 2 bases, with 17 bases between them. CDR3 length equals 17 residues. CDR1 and CDR2 (germline): KGHDR, SFDVKD. CDR3 loop: CATSALLHGDNTGELFF. In DNA form, the CDR3 reads TGTGCCACCAGTGCCCTCCTGCACGGGGATAACACCGGGGAGCTGTTTTTT.

This clonotype turned up a few times. The CDR3 is CASSEGTGRETQYF. In DNA form, the CDR3 reads TGCGCCAGCAGCGAGGGGACAGGCAGAGAGACCCAGTACTTC. This chain links TRBV5-1 with TRBJ2-5; 8 nucleotides agree with TRBD1. Trimming took 4 bases from V and 4 from J; bases not matched to a gene: 6. This CDR3 is built from 14 residues. Germline loops: CDR1 SGHRS, CDR2 YFSETQ. Full variable domain (missing parts from reference TRBV5-1 and TRBJ2-5): KAGVTQTPRYLIKTRGQQVTLSCSPISGHRSVSWYQQTPGQGLQFLFEYFSETQRNKGNFPGRFSGRQFSNSRSEMNVSTLELGDSALYLCASSEGTGRETQYFGPGTRLLVL.

J is TRBJ2-7 and V is TRBV12-3 or TRBV12-4; D gene uncertain. The germline V and J ends were trimmed by 3 bases and 4 bases, with 13 bases remaining between them. The CDR3 covers 14 residues. CDR3 bases: TGTGCCAGCAGTTTCGCCTCCGGGCCGTACGAGCAGTACTTC. It translates to CASSFASGPYEQYF.

The rearrangement links TRBV10-3 to TRBJ2-1, with 10 bases lining up with TRBD1. Germline trimming cut 7 bases from V and 10 bases from J; bases unmatched to any gene: 10. Germline CDR1 ENHRY, CDR2 SYGVKD. CDR3 size: 14 residues. The CDR3 sequence: CAINPGQGYTEQFF. As DNA, the CDR3 is TGTGCCATCAACCCGGGACAGGGGTACACGGAGCAGTTCTTC.

This clonotype was found once. A read error is possible here, since a much larger clone lies one base away. The V and J genes are TRBV14 and TRBJ2-7; the D gene is possibly TRBD2 (6 bases). This CDR3 comprises 18 residues. The germline CDR1 and CDR2 sequences are SGHDN and FVKESK. CDR3 protein: CASSPKIFSAGPSSEQYF. The CDR3 DNA sequence: TGTGCCAGCAGCCCAAAGATATTTTCGGCGGGACCTTCCTCCGAGCAGTACTTC.

The chain joins TRBV10-3 to TRBJ2-5, with TRBD2 identical over 12 bases. J was trimmed by 0 bases and V by 4 bases; bases with no gene match: 9. CDR3 length: 18 amino acids. The germline V gene has CDR1 ENHRY and CDR2 SYGVKD. In DNA, the CDR3 is TGTGCCATCAGTGGAGGGCGTTGGACTAGCGGGAACCAAGAGACCCAGTACTTC. Protein sequence: CAISGGRWTSGNQETQYF.

This clonotype was detected a few times. Written as DNA, the CDR3 is TGCGCCAGCAGCTTTAGCGGGGTTACAGATACGCAGTATTTT. Protein: CASSFSGVTDTQYF. The rearrangement joins TRBV5-1 to TRBJ2-3; TRBD2 matches at 8 bases. V lost 2 bases, J lost 3 bases, and 2 bases stayed unmatched. Germline values: CDR1 SGHRS, CDR2 YFSETQ. This CDR3 comprises 14 residues.

This clonotype was observed a single time. The chain combines TRBV30 with TRBJ2-3; TRBD2 is a possible D gene (6 bases). Deletions cut 4 bases from V and 10 bases from J, with 21 bases between. CDR3 size: 14 residues. Germline V gene lookup returns CDR1 GTSNPN and CDR2 SVGIG (reference sequence). The CDR3 sequence is CAWMSKGLGTSQYF. For the CDR3, the DNA is TGTGCCTGGATGTCGAAGGGACTGGGGACTTCGCAGTATTTT.

The chain employs TRBV12-3 or TRBV12-4 and TRBJ2-7; no definite D call. The CDR3 spans 15 residues. V shed 0 bases and J shed 6 bases, with 15 bases lying between them. Written as DNA, the CDR3 is TGTGCCAGCAGTTTAGCGCTTGACCGCGTCGCCGAGCAGTACTTC. Protein sequence: CASSLALDRVAEQYF.

The V call is TRBV5-1, the J call TRBJ2-7; TRBD1 or TRBD2 may be the D gene (5 bases each). Germline lookup yields CDR1 SGHRS and CDR2 YFSETQ. The CDR3 has 13 residues. The germline V and J ends were trimmed by 4 bases and 7 bases, with 15 bases remaining between them. DNA for the CDR3: TGCGCCAGCAGCCGAGCCGTCGAGGGGGAGCAGTACTTC. The encoded protein is CASSRAVEGEQYF.

The CDR3 region is CASSQVTSGSPETQYF. The CDR3 DNA follows: TGTGCCAGCAGCCAAGTCACTAGCGGGAGTCCAGAGACCCAGTACTTC. The J gene is TRBJ2-5, the V gene TRBV3-1, with TRBD2 matching over 11 bases. J gave up 4 bases and V 1 base, and 5 bases lay outside the gene matches. This CDR3 has 16 amino acids. Germline V CDR1 and CDR2: LGHDT, YNNKEL (reference sequence).

The J gene is TRBJ1-2, the V gene TRBV28; D unresolved. The CDR3 length is 11 residues. The germline V and J ends were trimmed by 7 bases and 4 bases, with 7 bases remaining between them. The germline CDR1 and CDR2 sequences are MDHEN and SYDVKM. CDR3 residues: CASTSGYGYTF. DNA for the CDR3: TGTGCCAGCACCTCGGGCTATGGCTACACCTTC.

This clonotype turned up a few times. The rearrangement joins TRBV10-3 to TRBJ1-1; TRBD1 matches 8 bases. This CDR3 comprises 23 residues. V was clipped by 4 bases and J by 0 bases; unmatched bases: 28. Germline values: CDR1 ENHRY, CDR2 SYGVKD. In DNA, the CDR3 is TGTGCCATCAGTGCCAGGGGGCGAGTCGTCGAAGCGCACCGGGAGAGCATGAACACTGAAGCTTTCTTT. This translates into CAISARGRVVEAHRESMNTEAFF.

The V call is TRBV12-3 or TRBV12-4, the J call TRBJ1-1; D gene uncertain. The V end lost 5 bases, the J end lost 2 bases, and 12 bases lay between the germline ends. CDR3 length: 14 amino acids. This chain's CDR3 is CASSANSYNTEAFF. DNA of the CDR3: TGTGCCAGCAGTGCCAATTCCTATAACACTGAAGCTTTCTTT.

This clonotype was detected only once. The chain couples TRBV5-8 to TRBJ1-2; 7 bases are shared with TRBD1. V gave up 4 bases and J gave up 8 bases; unmatched junction bases: 11. The germline gives CDR1 SGHTS, CDR2 YDEGEE. This CDR3 has 14 amino acids. CDR3 nucleotides: TGTGCCAGCAGCATCGACAGGGCCCTTGGGGGCTACACCTTC. This encodes CASSIDRALGGYTF.

This rearrangement joins TRBV18 to TRBJ2-7; the D gene is possibly TRBD2 (6 bases). This CDR3 has 14 residues. Germline assignment: CDR1 KGHSH and CDR2 LQKENI. Trimming took 3 bases from V and 3 from J, leaving 12 bases between them. This CDR3 reads CASSPGREYYEQYF. The CDR3 nucleotides read TGTGCCAGCTCACCGGGTCGGGAGTACTACGAGCAGTACTTC.

This rearrangement joins TRBV12-3 or TRBV12-4 to TRBJ2-1; no reliable D call. Deletions cut 3 bases from V and 5 bases from J, with 5 bases between. CDR3 length equals 12 residues. Here the CDR3 DNA reads TGTGCCAGCAGTTTGCGCAACAATGAGCAGTTCTTC. This translates into CASSLRNNEQFF.

The chain is built from TRBV24-1 and TRBJ1-2; no firm D call. CDR3 length: 13 residues. With 7 bases removed from V and 0 bases from J, the gap between germline ends came to 8 bases. CDR1 and CDR2 from the germline V gene are KGHDR and SFDVKD. DNA of the CDR3: TGTGCCACCAGCGACCAACCTAACTATGGCTACACCTTC. Translating gives CATSDQPNYGYTF.

Only a few counts were recorded for this clonotype. The chain carries TRBV18 and TRBJ1-1; no clear D. CDR1 and CDR2 from the germline V gene are KGHSH and LQKENI. V lost 3 bases, J lost 9 bases, and 8 bases lay in between. This CDR3 is built from 11 residues. CDR3 sequence: CASSPGGQAFF. The DNA for the CDR3 is TGTGCCAGCTCACCGGGAGGGCAAGCTTTCTTT.

The chain carries TRBV5-1 and TRBJ1-4; D might be TRBD1 (6 bases). Germline values: CDR1 SGHRS, CDR2 YFSETQ. V dropped 0 bases and J dropped 4 bases, with 10 bases sitting between them. The CDR3 runs 15 residues. The CDR3 nucleotides read TGCGCCAGCAGCTTGGTGGGGGCCAATAATGAAAAACTGTTTTTT. This codes for CASSLVGANNEKLFF.

The chain couples TRBV7-9 to TRBJ2-1; TRBD1 agrees at 9 bases. The CDR3 covers 15 residues. Germline V lookup: CDR1 SEHNR, CDR2 FQNEAQ (reference sequence). The V segment lost 6 bases and the J segment 3 bases; nucleotides outside the gene matches: 6. CDR3 amino acids: CASSQQGAVYNEQFF. DNA for the CDR3: TGTGCCAGCAGTCAACAGGGGGCCGTCTACAATGAGCAGTTCTTC.

The chain combines TRBV2 with TRBJ2-3; tentative D call: TRBD2 (7 bases). Between the trimmed V and J ends, which lost 4 bases and 4 bases, there was a span of 9 bases. Germline-derived CDR1 and CDR2 are SNHLY and FYNNEI. The CDR3 totals 13 residues. The CDR3 here is CASSGGGPDTQYF. The CDR3 coding sequence is TGTGCCAGCAGTGGGGGGGGGCCAGATACGCAGTATTTT.